The TCR beta chain under discussion was sequenced for a study of T cell repertoires in cytomegalovirus infection. Study overall: Both recently identified HLA-C-restricted and well-studied HLA-B-restricted CMV epitopes were used in the study. An indication of both CMV infection and matching HLA type came from public TCR beta signatures. Findings and limits, study-wide: Dominant in the ex vivo response were TCR beta clonotypes restricted by HLA-C and specific for CMV.

V shed 5 bases and J shed 4 bases, with 12 bases lying between them. The CDR3 length is 13 residues. CDR1 SEHNR and CDR2 FQNEAQ come from the germline V gene (reference sequence). TCRdb used MiXCR to reprocess the reads, holding one entry per CDR3 protein. The data hold about 770,000 distinct CDR3 sequences, with about 28% observed a single time. This clonotype was detected only a few times. Its antigen is as yet unknown. This chain connects TRBV7-9 to TRBJ2-7, with a tentative D call TRBD2 (5 bases). This receptor was identified in a human donor in good health (CMV status not recorded). Some clones in this sample may be carry-over from other donors' samples. Sequencing used cultured CD8+ T cells from PBMCs, obtained from culture after CMV antigen stimulation. CDR3 DNA: TGTGCCAGCAGCCCAAGCGGTTTGTACGAGCAGTACTTC. Protein sequence: CASSPSGLYEQYF.